One TCR beta chain is described in this entry. This clone's antigen is unknown. No much larger clone exists at a distance of one base, and base qualities are not known. In the prospective study, participants were about 18 to 100 years old, resided in about two dozen geographic areas of the United States, and were enrolled through a virtual design. Cohort assignment in the prospective study relied on participant-reported clinical history from a screening survey and a study questionnaire. Each participant in the prospective study had whole blood, serum and a nasopharyngeal or oropharyngeal swab collected by mobile phlebotomists. Over a roughly two-month period, participants in the prospective study had the option of providing additional blood draws and questionnaires. Before DNA extraction, prospective study blood samples were shipped either frozen or at room temperature. TCRbeta CDR3 regions were amplified from genomic DNA by means of the immunoSEQ Assay, a bias-controlled multiplex PCR. As for how the authors treated the data: The number of nucleated cells in each sample was estimated from the amplification of reference gene primers within the assay. To quantify the absolute abundance of each unique TCRbeta CDR3 rearrangement, sequence reads were collapsed and filtered. Productive Simpson clonality was computed per sample as the square root of Simpson's diversity index over productive rearrangements. In TCRdb, the immuneACCESS table is reduced to in-frame sequences with V and J assigned. These tables do not hold every clone; where another copy was compared, an unresolved V gene accounts for under half, and the others remain unexplained. That table is the source of V, J and clone size, and D and trimming were worked out from the DNA. This sample gives a few hundred thousand clones in total; 65% to 90% of them show up just once. About 4.1% of the sample is in the top ten clones.

The cysteine opens and the phenylalanine closes a CDR3 of 19 amino acids. Only the CDR3 DNA stays, 57 bases, in frame from base 1. The V end gives up 4 bases and the J end 5 bases, leaving 17 bases in the junction not matched to a gene. From a lookup of the germline V gene, CDR1 and CDR2 are SGHAT and FQNNGV. The sample comes from a study of blood T cell repertoires in COVID-19 (dated by TCRdb to 2020 to 2021). Regarding the study in general: Samples covering the acute and convalescent phases of COVID-19 were provided by collaborators in the United States, Italy and Spain. The material from the prospective study consisted of cDNA or gDNA derived from T cells, B-cell-depleted T cells, or PBMCs. Deeply sampled blood TCRbeta repertoires from subjects exposed to, actively infected with, or recovered from COVID-19 were included in the dataset. The repertoires were released in a freely available public database meant as a resource for research on the immune response to SARS-CoV-2. Samples were obtained from the ongoing ImmuneRACE study (first 160 participants) and from over a thousand subjects provided by 6 global collaborators. The sample metadata nearly always contained a de-identified subject ID, COVID-19 status, age in years and sex. Where available, HLA class I and class II types were taken from metadata supplied by the sample provider and were not determined by assay-based typing.

Broader findings and caveats from the paper: The amount of clinical and demographic metadata varied by source and participant and was provided uncurated.

Source material: PBMCs or T cells enriched from blood (not recorded which). The TCR comes from a woman in her 40s with acute COVID-19. This chain is built from TRBV11-2 and TRBJ2-3; 11 bases in the junction line up with TRBD1. CDR3 sequence: CASSSKYLRWTGGIDTQYF. Here is the DNA: TGTGCCAGCAGCTCAAAATACCTCAGGTGGACAGGGGGCATAGATACGCAGTATTTT.